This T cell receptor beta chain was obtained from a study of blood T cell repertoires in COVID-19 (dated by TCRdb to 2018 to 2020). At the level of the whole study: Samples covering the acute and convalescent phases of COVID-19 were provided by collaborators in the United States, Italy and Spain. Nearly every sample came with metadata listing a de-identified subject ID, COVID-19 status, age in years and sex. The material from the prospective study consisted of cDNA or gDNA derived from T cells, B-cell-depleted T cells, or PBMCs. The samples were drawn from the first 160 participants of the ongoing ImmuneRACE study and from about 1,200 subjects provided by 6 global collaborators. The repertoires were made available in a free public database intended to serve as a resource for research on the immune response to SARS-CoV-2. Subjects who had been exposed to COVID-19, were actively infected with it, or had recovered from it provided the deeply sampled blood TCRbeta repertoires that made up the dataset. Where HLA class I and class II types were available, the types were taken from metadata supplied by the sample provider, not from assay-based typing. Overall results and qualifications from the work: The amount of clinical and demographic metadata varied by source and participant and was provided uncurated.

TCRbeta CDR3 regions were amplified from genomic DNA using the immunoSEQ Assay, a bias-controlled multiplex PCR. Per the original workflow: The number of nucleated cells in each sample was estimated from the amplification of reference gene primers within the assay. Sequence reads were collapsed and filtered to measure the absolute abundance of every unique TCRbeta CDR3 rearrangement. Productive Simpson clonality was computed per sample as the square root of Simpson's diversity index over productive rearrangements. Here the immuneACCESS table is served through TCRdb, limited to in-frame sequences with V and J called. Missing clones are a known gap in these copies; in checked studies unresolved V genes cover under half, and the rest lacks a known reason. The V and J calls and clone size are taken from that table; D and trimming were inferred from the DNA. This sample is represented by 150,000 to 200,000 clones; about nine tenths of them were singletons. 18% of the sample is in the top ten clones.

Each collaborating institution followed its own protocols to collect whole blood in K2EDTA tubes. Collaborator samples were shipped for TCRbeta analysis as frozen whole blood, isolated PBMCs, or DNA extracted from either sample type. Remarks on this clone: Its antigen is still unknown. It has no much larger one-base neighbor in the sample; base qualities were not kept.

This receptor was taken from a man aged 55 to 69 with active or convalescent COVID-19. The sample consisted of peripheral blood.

The CDR3 protein: CASSAPTALYGYTF. In nucleotides, the sequence is TGTGCCAGCAGTGCCCCGACAGCACTCTATGGCTACACCTTC. The V and J segments used are TRBV2 and TRBJ1-2, with TRBD1 perhaps the D gene, on 5 matching bases. The germline ends are 13 bases apart after V is trimmed by 4 bases and J by 4 bases. From cysteine to phenylalanine, the CDR3 is 14 amino acids long. The retained sequence is limited to the CDR3, 42 bases, with the frame set at the first base. The CDR1 and CDR2 encoded by the germline V gene are SNHLY and FYNNEI.